This T cell receptor beta chain stems from a study of cytomegalovirus exposure and HLA in healthy donors. Looking at the study overall: About 85 million unique TCR sequences came from HLA-typed donors in an early release.

Vbeta (60) and Jbeta (13) primers were used in the PCR. In the original analysis: In a later analysis, of roughly 83 million unique beta chains, roughly 10 million appeared in at least two donors. Sequencing was performed with immunoSEQ multiplex PCR; in TCRdb, only in-frame clones are kept and a portion is missing. V, J and clone size are those of that table, while D and trimming were read from the DNA. Across about 120,000 clones, the top ten clones capture roughly 3.5% of the sample. A note on this clone: Its antigen remains unidentified.

General study results and limits: Later analysis identified several of the most significant clusters that appeared linked to common viral pathogens. Earlier findings revealed that most TCR beta V segments proved productive either about 87% or about 30% of the time.

The clonotype originates from a man between 18 and 29 years old in good health and CMV-seronegative. Material: PBMCs.

The CDR3: CASSLGGLGSYEQYF. CDR3 coding DNA: TGTGCCAGCAGCTTAGGGGGTCTAGGGAGCTACGAGCAGTACTTC. The chain employs TRBV5-6 and TRBJ2-7; TRBD1 might be the D (6 bases). The CDR3 runs 15 residues. V was cut by 2 bases and J by 3 bases, with 15 bases left in between. Germline assignment: CDR1 SGHDT and CDR2 YYEEEE.